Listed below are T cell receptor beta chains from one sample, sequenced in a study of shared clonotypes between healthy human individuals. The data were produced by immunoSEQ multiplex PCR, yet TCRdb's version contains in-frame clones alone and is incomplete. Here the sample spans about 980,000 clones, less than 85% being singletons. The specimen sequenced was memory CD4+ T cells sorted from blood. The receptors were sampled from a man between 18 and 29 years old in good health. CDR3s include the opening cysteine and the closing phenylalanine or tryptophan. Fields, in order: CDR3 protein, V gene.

CASSEFGTGVGQPQHF TRBV2
CSVDTGGRGYTF TRBV29-1
CSARIGGRQFF TRBV20-1
CAISESTGISNQPQHF TRBV10-3
CASSRGRPDREDGAFF TRBV23-1
CASSARDTETDTQYF TRBV6-6
CASSSRDYTQYF TRBV7-9
CASKAAGGYEQYF TRBV5-1
CASRTRNEQYF TRBV6-5
CASSLDVGRGNLFF TRBV7-9
CAWSVNLNGYTF TRBV30
CASSPPSREGEKLFF TRBV18
CASSYGDTSYEQYF TRBV6-6
CASSFGPYQPQHF TRBV28
CASSGTGGSGELFF TRBV7-9
CASSLVAYTGELFF TRBV7-2
CASSSGRPPYEQYF TRBV5-1
CAISWGGTYEQYF TRBV10-3
CASSSDGAEAFF TRBV28
CASSPRQFQETQYF TRBV7-8
CASSSGDVGGYTF TRBV6-5
CASSVAPWTGLNTGELFF TRBV9